This is a list of T cell receptor beta chains from one sample in a study of tumor-infiltrating lymphocytes in primary liver carcinoma. TCRdb processed the multiplex PCR reads anew with MiXCR; each CDR3 protein has one entry. The sample comprises 65,000 to 90,000 distinct CDR3 sequences, around 70% of which are singletons, and just under 20% rests with the top ten. The sequenced material came from liver tumor tissue from sampling region 1. The receptors were sampled from a man between 35 and 55 years old with primary liver carcinoma and hepatitis B virus infection. Each CDR3 is given with its conserved first and last residue. Each record gives: CDR3 length, D gene, V gene, clone size, J gene, CDR3 DNA, CDR3 protein. D genes are given only for firm matches. Clone size, where shown, is once, few, many, or a class for clones that have expanded.

len: 14; d_gene: NA; v_gene: TRBV4-2; abundance: NA; j_gene: TRBJ2-7; CDR3nt: TGTGTCAGCAGCCAAGTAATGGGCGACTACGAGCAGTACTTC; CDR3aa: CVSSQVMGDYEQYF
len: 11; d_gene: NA; v_gene: TRBV12-3/TRBV12-4; abundance: NA; j_gene: TRBJ2-3; CDR3nt: TGTGCCAGCAGGACAAGAAATACGCAGTATTTT; CDR3aa: CASRTRNTQYF
len: 12; d_gene: NA; v_gene: TRBV29-1; abundance: medium-sized; j_gene: TRBJ1-1; CDR3nt: TGCAGCGTTGGTGGGGGGGACACTGAAGCTTTCTTT; CDR3aa: CSVGGGDTEAFF
len: 16; d_gene: NA; v_gene: TRBV4-2; abundance: NA; j_gene: TRBJ2-7; CDR3nt: TGTGTCAGCAGCCGAAACCTAGCGAGGCAGTCCTACGAGCAGTACTTC; CDR3aa: CVSSRNLARQSYEQYF
len: 14; d_gene: TRBD2; v_gene: TRBV14; abundance: NA; j_gene: TRBJ2-7; CDR3nt: TGTGTCAGCAGCACTTCAGCGGGGTCTCTCGAGCAGTGCTTC; CDR3aa: CVSSTSAGSLEQCF
len: 14; d_gene: NA; v_gene: TRBV6-6; abundance: NA; j_gene: TRBJ1-1; CDR3nt: TGTGCCAGCAGTACCACAGGGAGGGACACTGAAGCTTTCTTT; CDR3aa: CASSTTGRDTEAFF
len: 16; d_gene: NA; v_gene: TRBV29-1; abundance: NA; j_gene: TRBJ2-7; CDR3nt: TGCAGCGTTGATGGGCCGGGACTCGTGGGCTCCTACGAGCAGTACTTC; CDR3aa: CSVDGPGLVGSYEQYF
len: 12; d_gene: NA; v_gene: TRBV7-9; abundance: NA; j_gene: TRBJ1-5; CDR3nt: TGTGCCAGCAGCATAGTGTATCAGCCCCAGCATTTT; CDR3aa: CASSIVYQPQHF
len: 17; d_gene: TRBD1; v_gene: TRBV11-2; abundance: few; j_gene: TRBJ1-1; CDR3nt: TGTGCCATCAGCCGAATGGGGGGACAGGGATTTGGCACTGAAGCTTTCTTT; CDR3aa: CAISRMGGQGFGTEAFF
len: 11; d_gene: NA; v_gene: TRBV6-5; abundance: NA; j_gene: TRBJ2-2; CDR3nt: TGTGCCAGCAGCCTCTGGGGGGAACTGCTTTTT; CDR3aa: CASSLWGELLF
len: 15; d_gene: NA; v_gene: TRBV5-5; abundance: NA; j_gene: TRBJ1-1; CDR3nt: TGTGCTAGCAGCTTGCGGGGCGCGGGGAACACTGTAGCTTTCTTT; CDR3aa: CASSLRGAGNTVAFF
len: 13; d_gene: TRBD1; v_gene: TRBV11-2; abundance: once; j_gene: TRBJ2-2; CDR3nt: TGTGCCACGGGACAGGGAAATATCGTGGAGCTGTTTTTT; CDR3aa: CATGQGNIVELFF
len: 14; d_gene: NA; v_gene: TRBV30; abundance: NA; j_gene: TRBJ2-2; CDR3nt: TGTGCCTGGAGTGATCAGAAGAACACCGGGGAGCTGTTTTTT; CDR3aa: CAWSDQKNTGELFF
len: 14; d_gene: TRBD2; v_gene: TRBV19; abundance: few; j_gene: TRBJ2-7; CDR3nt: TGTGCCAGTAGTCCCGGACTAGCGGACTACGAGCAGTACTTC; CDR3aa: CASSPGLADYEQYF
len: 16; d_gene: NA; v_gene: TRBV4-2; abundance: NA; j_gene: TRBJ2-1; CDR3nt: TGTGCCAGCAGCCAAGTAGGCAGGAGTACCTACAATGAGCAGTTCTTC; CDR3aa: CASSQVGRSTYNEQFF
len: 15; d_gene: TRBD1; v_gene: TRBV12-3/TRBV12-4; abundance: many; j_gene: TRBJ1-1; CDR3nt: TGTGCCAGCAGTCACAGGGGTGAGGGATACACTGAAGCTTTCTTT; CDR3aa: CASSHRGEGYTEAFF
len: 16; d_gene: TRBD1; v_gene: TRBV5-4; abundance: many; j_gene: TRBJ2-5; CDR3nt: TGTGCCAGCAGCAACCGGGACAGACTAACCGGAGAGACCCAGTACTTC; CDR3aa: CASSNRDRLTGETQYF
len: 14; d_gene: NA; v_gene: TRBV4-1; abundance: NA; j_gene: TRBJ2-2; CDR3nt: TGCACCAGCACCCAAGCTCTGAACACCGGGGAGCTGTTCTTT; CDR3aa: CTSTQALNTGELFF
len: 14; d_gene: NA; v_gene: TRBV28; abundance: once; j_gene: TRBJ1-1; CDR3nt: TGTGCCAGCAGTTTACCCACAGGAGTCACTGAAGCTTCCTTT; CDR3aa: CASSLPTGVTEASF